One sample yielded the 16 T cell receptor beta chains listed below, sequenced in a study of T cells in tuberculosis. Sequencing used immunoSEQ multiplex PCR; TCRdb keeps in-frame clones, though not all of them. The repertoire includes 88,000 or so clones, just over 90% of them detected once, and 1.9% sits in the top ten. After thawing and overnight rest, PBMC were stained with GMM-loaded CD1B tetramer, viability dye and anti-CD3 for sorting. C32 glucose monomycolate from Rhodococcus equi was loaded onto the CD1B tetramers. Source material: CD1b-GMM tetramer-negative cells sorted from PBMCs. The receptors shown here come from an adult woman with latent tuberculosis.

The CDR3 nucleotides are TGTGCCAGCAGCCAAACAGGGAGGGTCTATGGCTACACCTTC. It is translated as CASSQTGRVYGYTF. The chain couples TRBV5-6 to TRBJ1-2, with D maybe TRBD1 (6 bases). The CDR3 is 14 amino acids. Trimming took 4 bases from V and 4 from J, leaving 14 bases between them. Germline V CDR1 and CDR2: SGHDT, YYEEEE.

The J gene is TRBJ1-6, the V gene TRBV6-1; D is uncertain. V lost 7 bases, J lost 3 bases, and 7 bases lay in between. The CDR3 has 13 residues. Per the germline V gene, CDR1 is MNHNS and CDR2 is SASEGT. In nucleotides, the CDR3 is TGTGCCAGCACTGGACTCTATAATTCACCCCTCCACTTT. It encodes CASTGLYNSPLHF.

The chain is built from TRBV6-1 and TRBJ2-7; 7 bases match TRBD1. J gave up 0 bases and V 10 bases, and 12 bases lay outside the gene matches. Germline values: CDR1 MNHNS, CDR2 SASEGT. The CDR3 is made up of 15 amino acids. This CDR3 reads CATGSEDRHSYEQYV. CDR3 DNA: TGTGCCACGGGCTCGGAGGACAGGCACTCCTACGAGCAGTACGTC.

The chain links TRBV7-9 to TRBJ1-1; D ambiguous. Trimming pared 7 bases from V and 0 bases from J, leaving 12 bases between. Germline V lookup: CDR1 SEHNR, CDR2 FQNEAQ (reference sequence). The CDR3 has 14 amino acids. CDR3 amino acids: CASNFGQVNTEAFF. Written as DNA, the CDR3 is TGTGCCAGCAACTTTGGCCAGGTGAACACTGAAGCTTTCTTT.

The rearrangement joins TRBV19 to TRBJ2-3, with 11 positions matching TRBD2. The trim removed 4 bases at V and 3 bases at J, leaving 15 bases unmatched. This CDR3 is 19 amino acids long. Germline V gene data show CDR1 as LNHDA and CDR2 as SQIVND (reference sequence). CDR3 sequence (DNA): TGTGCCAGTAGTAAACGAATATCTCCTAGCGGGGGGCAAACAGATACGCAGTATTTT. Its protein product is CASSKRISPSGGQTDTQYF.

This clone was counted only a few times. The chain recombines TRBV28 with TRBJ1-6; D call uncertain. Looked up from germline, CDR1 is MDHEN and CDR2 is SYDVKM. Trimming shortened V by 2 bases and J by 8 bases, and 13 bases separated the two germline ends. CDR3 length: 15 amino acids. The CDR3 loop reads CASSLRTFGDSPLHF. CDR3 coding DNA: TGTGCCAGCAGTTTACGGACTTTTGGGGATTCACCCCTCCACTTT. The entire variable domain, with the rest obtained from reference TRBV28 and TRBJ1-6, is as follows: DVKVTQSSRYLVKRTGEKVFLECVQDMDHENMFWYRQDPGLGLRLIYFSYDVKMKEKGDIPEGYSVSREKKERFSLILESASTNQTSMYLCASSLRTFGDSPLHFGNGTRLTVT.

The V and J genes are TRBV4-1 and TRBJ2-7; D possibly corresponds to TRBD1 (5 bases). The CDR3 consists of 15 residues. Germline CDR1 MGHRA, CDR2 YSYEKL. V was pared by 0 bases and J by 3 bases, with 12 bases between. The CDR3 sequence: CASSQDDSLLYEQYF. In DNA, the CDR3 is TGCGCCAGCAGCCAAGATGACAGCCTACTCTACGAGCAGTACTTC.

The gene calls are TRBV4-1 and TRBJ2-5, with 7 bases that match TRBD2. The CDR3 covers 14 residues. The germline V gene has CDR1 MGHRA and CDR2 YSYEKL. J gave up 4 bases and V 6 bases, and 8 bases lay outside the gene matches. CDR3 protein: CASRPVGGVETQYF. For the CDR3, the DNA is TGCGCCAGCAGACCCGTGGGGGGGGTAGAGACCCAGTACTTC.

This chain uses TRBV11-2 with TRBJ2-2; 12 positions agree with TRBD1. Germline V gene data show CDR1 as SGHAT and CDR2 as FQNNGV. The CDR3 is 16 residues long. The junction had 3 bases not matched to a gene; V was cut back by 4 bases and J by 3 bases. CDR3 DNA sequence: TGTGCCAGCAGCTCCGGGACAGGGGGCCACACCGGGGAGCTGTTTTTT. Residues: CASSSGTGGHTGELFF.

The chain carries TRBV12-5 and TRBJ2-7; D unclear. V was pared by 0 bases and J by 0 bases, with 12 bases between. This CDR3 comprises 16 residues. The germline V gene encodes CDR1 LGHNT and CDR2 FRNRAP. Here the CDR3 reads CASGLVSTESSYEQYV. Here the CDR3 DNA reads TGTGCTAGTGGTTTGGTATCGACGGAGAGCTCCTACGAGCAGTACGTC.

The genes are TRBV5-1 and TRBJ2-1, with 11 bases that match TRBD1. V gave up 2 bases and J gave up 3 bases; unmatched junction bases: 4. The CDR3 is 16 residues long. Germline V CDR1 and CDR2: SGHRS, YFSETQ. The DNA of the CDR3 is TGCGCCAGCAGCTTACAAGGGACAGGGGGCTACAATGAGCAGTTCTTC. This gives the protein CASSLQGTGGYNEQFF.

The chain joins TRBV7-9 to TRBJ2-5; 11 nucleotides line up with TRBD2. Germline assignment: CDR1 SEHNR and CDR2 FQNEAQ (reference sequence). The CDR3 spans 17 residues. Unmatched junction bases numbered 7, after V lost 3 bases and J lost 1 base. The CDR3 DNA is TGTGCCAGCAGCTTGGCGTCGGGGACTAGCGGCCAAGAGACCCAGTACTTC. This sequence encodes CASSLASGTSGQETQYF.

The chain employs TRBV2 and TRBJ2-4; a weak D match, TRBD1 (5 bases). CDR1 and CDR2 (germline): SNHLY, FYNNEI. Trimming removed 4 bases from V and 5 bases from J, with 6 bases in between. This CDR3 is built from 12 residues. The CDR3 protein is CASSGGQNIQYF. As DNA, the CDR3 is TGTGCCAGCAGTGGGGGCCAAAACATTCAGTACTTC.

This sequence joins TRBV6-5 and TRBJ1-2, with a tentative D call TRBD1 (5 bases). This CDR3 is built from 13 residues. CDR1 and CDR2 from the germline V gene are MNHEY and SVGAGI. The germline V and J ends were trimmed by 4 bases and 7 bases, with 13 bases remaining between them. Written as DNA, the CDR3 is TGTGCCAGCAGTTCCCGCAGGGATGGTGGCTACACCTTC. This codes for CASSSRRDGGYTF.

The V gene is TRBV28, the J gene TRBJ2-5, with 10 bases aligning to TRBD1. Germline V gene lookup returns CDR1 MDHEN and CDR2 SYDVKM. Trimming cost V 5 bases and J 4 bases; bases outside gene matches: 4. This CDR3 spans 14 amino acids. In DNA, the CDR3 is TGTGCCAGCAGTCTAAGACAGGGGGCAGAGACCCAGTACTTC. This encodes CASSLRQGAETQYF.

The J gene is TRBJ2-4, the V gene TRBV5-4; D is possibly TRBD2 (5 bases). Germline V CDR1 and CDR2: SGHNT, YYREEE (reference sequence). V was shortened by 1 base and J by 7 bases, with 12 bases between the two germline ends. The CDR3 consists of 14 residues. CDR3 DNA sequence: TGTGCCAGCAGCTTGTTCGGGGTCGGGAACATTCAGTACTTC. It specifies CASSLFGVGNIQYF.